This T cell receptor (beta chain) emerged from a study of shared clonotypes between healthy human individuals. The CDR3 has 17 amino acids. CDR1 SGHRS and CDR2 YFSETQ come from the germline V gene. Between the trimmed V and J ends, which lost 0 bases and 0 bases, there was a span of 13 bases. Study-wide results and caveats: Blood was the only sampled material, and tissue repertoires likely differ. Sequencing depth was a factor that was expected to affect clonotype sharing among donors.

The donors were adults (healthy and HIV-negative) with no recent acute infections or vaccinations. Worth noting for this clone: Antigen: not known.

In the original processing: Because ImmunoSEQ provided only junction sequences with no quality scores, the filtering differed. Repertoires were generated with immunoSEQ multiplex PCR, while TCRdb's copy carries only in-frame clones and drops some. Clone size and V and J calls were adopted from that table, with D and trimming inferred from the DNA. This table holds about 510,000 clones, around 74% found once. This clonotype was obtained from a middle-aged woman in good health. Some clones in this sample may be carry-over from other donors' samples. Sequences were obtained from PBMCs. The chain combines TRBV5-1 with TRBJ1-3; TRBD1 might be the D (6 bases). CDR3 residues: CASSLGYRTDSGNTIYF. The CDR3 coding sequence is TGCGCCAGCAGCTTGGGCTATCGGACAGACTCTGGAAACACCATATATTTT.